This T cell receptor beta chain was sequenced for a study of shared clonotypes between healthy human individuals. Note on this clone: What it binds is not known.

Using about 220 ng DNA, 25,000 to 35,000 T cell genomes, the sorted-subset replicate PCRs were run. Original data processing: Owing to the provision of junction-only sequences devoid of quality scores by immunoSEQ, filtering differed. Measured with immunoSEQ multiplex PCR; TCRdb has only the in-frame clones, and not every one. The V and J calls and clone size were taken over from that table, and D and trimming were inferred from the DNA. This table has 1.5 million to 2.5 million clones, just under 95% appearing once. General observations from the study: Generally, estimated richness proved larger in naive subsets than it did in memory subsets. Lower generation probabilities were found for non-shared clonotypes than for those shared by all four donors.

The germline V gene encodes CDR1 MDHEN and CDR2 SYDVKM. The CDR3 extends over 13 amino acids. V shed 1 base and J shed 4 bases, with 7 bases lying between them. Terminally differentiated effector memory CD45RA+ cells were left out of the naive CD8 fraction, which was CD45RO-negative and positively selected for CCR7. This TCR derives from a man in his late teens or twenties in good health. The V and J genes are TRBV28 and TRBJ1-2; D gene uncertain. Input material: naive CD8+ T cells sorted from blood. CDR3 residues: CASSLFNSYGYTF. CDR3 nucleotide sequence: TGTGCCAGCAGTTTATTCAACAGCTATGGCTACACCTTC.